This TCR beta chain was found in a study of shared clonotypes between healthy human individuals. Study overall: Donor composition was a couple of women and three men, aged 18 to 49.

General study points: Memory subsets generally showed smaller estimated richness than naive subsets did. Clonotype sharing among donors was thought likely to change with sequencing depth.

CDR1 LNHDA and CDR2 SQIVND come from the germline V gene (reference sequence). V gave up 4 bases and J gave up 6 bases; unmatched junction bases: 7. The CDR3 spans 15 residues. Points on this clone: What it binds is not known.

Using 200 ng DNA, tens of thousands of T cell genomes, the sorted-subset replicate PCRs were run. The assay was immunoSEQ multiplex PCR, and TCRdb's table has in-frame clones only and misses some. Of 780,000 or so clones in the sample, about two thirds were seen once. This receptor was identified in a woman in her 30s in good health. The chain links TRBV19 to TRBJ2-3, with 10 nucleotides matching TRBD2. The sequenced material came from memory CD4+ T cells sorted from blood. Specified subset: CD45RA-negative fraction. CDR3 residues: CASSTEREGKDTQYF. The CDR3 nucleotides read TGTGCCAGTAGTACAGAGCGGGAGGGGAAGGATACGCAGTATTTT.